These T cell receptor beta chains were read from a single sample in a study of graft-versus-host responses after intestinal transplantation. Method: immunoSEQ multiplex PCR; TCRdb's copy keeps in-frame clones and lacks some. Of 77,000 or so clones listed, roughly 90% are singletons. The specimen was PBMCs, collected 98 days after intestinal transplantation. These receptors all stem from a human patient who received an intestinal transplant, so some T cells may come from the graft donor. Both conserved end residues are part of each CDR3. D genes are given only for firm matches. The size of a clone is reported for some rows only, either as once, few or many, or as a class for expanded clones.

clone_size | d_call | j_call | v_call | cdr3_nt | cdr3_aa
NA | NA | TRBJ2-2 | TRBV2 | TGTGCCAGCAGTGAACTCGGTCTCGGGGAGCTGTTTTTT | CASSELGLGELFF
NA | TRBD1 | TRBJ2-4 | TRBV5-1 | TGCGCCAGCAGCACAGGGGGCGCCAAAAACATTCAGTACTTC | CASSTGGAKNIQYF
NA | TRBD1 | TRBJ1-2 | TRBV28 | TGTGCCAGCAACAGGGGGTATGGCTACACCTTC | CASNRGYGYTF
once | NA | TRBJ2-7 | TRBV4-1 | TGCGCCAGCAGCCACGGGATCCCCGGCCAAAGGAGCTCCTACGAGCAGTACTTC | CASSHGIPGQRSSYEQYF
NA | TRBD1 | TRBJ2-5 | TRBV5-6 | TGTGCCAGCAGTCGGGACAGGGGGCGAAAATTGGAGACCCAGTACTTC | CASSRDRGRKLETQYF
NA | NA | TRBJ2-7 | TRBV15 | TGTGCCACCAGCAGAGACCCGTCAGGCAAACTCTACGAGCAGTACTTC | CATSRDPSGKLYEQYF
NA | NA | TRBJ1-3 | TRBV30 | TGTGCCTGGAGTAAGCAGGGAGGAAACACCATATATTTT | CAWSKQGGNTIYF
NA | NA | TRBJ1-1 | TRBV5-1 | TGCGCCAGCAGCTTGAGAGGGCCCAAGGGTACTGAAGCTTTCTTT | CASSLRGPKGTEAFF
NA | TRBD1 | TRBJ2-7 | TRBV4-1 | TGCGCCAGCAGCCAAGGACAGGGACCCCCCTACGAGCAGTACTTC | CASSQGQGPPYEQYF
NA | TRBD1 | TRBJ2-2 | TRBV7-3 | TGTGCCAGCAGCTTCGACATAGGGGGACAGGAGGATTCCGGGGAGCTGTTTTTT | CASSFDIGGQEDSGELFF
NA | TRBD1 | TRBJ1-6 | TRBV6-1 | TGTGCCAGCAGTGCACAGGGGAGGATCAATTCACCCCTCCACTTT | CASSAQGRINSPLHF
once | NA | TRBJ2-7 | TRBV30 | TGTGCCTGGAGTAAATCCGGGGCAAAAAGGTACGAGCAGTACTTC | CAWSKSGAKRYEQYF
NA | NA | TRBJ1-2 | TRBV5-6 | TGTGCCAGCAGCTTGGGGGGAGCCTATGGCTACACCTTC | CASSLGGAYGYTF
NA | NA | TRBJ2-6 | TRBV19 | TGTGCCAGTAGTCCCGAGGACTCTGGGGCCAACGTCCTGACTTTC | CASSPEDSGANVLTF
few | NA | TRBJ2-1 | TRBV6-1 | TGTGCCAGCAGCAGGGGACCCTACAATGAGCAGTTCTTC | CASSRGPYNEQFF
NA | NA | TRBJ2-7 | TRBV10-1 | TGCGCCAGCAGTGACGGTGGCGAGCAGTACTTC | CASSDGGEQYF
NA | NA | TRBJ2-7 | TRBV5-3 | TGTGCCAGAAGCTTGTCAACGGAGCCCATATCCTACGAGCAGTACTTC | CARSLSTEPISYEQYF
once | TRBD1 | TRBJ2-1 | TRBV9 | TGTGCCAGCAGCCCACGGACAGGGAGCTCCTACAATGAGCAGTTCTTC | CASSPRTGSSYNEQFF
NA | TRBD2 | TRBJ2-1 | TRBV5-1 | TGCGCCAGCAGCTTAAATAGCGGGAGCAATGAGCAGTTCTTC | CASSLNSGSNEQFF
NA | NA | TRBJ2-3 | TRBV5-4 | TGTGCCAGCAGCTCCCTGGGCCCCACAGATACGCAGTATTTT | CASSSLGPTDTQYF
NA | NA | TRBJ1-2 | TRBV5-4 | TGTGCCAGCAGCTTGCTGGAGGGGTATGGCTACACCTTC | CASSLLEGYGYTF
NA | NA | TRBJ1-4 | TRBV25-1 | TGTGCCAGCAGTGAACATGCCGGGGCTAATGAAAAACTGTTTTTT | CASSEHAGANEKLFF
NA | NA | TRBJ1-2 | TRBV6-6 | TGTGCCAGCAGTTACTCGTCGGGGGGTGGCTACACCTTC | CASSYSSGGGYTF
NA | TRBD1 | TRBJ1-2 | TRBV19 | TGTGCCAGTAGTACGCCGGGACAGGGATCCGCCTATGGCTACACCTTC | CASSTPGQGSAYGYTF
NA | NA | TRBJ2-5 | TRBV5-4 | TGTGCCAGCAGCCCGGGCCCTTCGAAAGAGACCCAGTACTTC | CASSPGPSKETQYF
NA | NA | TRBJ2-2 | TRBV6-5 | TGTGCCAGCAGAGAAACGACTGGGAACACCGGGGAGCTGTTTTTT | CASRETTGNTGELFF
NA | NA | TRBJ2-2 | TRBV12-5 | TGTGCTAGTGGCTCCCCCCCGGCGGACACCGGGGAGCTGTTTTTT | CASGSPPADTGELFF
NA | NA | TRBJ2-7 | TRBV7-9 | TGTGCCAGCGGGGAGAAGGGAGCCTACGAGCAGTACTTC | CASGEKGAYEQYF
NA | NA | TRBJ2-4 | TRBV11-2 | TGTGCCAGCAGCTCGAGGGGGGGCATTCAGTACTTC | CASSSRGGIQYF
NA | NA | TRBJ2-7 | TRBV19 | TGTGCCAGTAGGACCGGGACACCTACTTACGAGCAGTACTTC | CASRTGTPTYEQYF
NA | NA | TRBJ2-3 | TRBV7-9 | TGTGCCAGCAGCTCGGACGCAGTTTTCACAGATACGCAGTATTTT | CASSSDAVFTDTQYF
NA | TRBD2 | TRBJ2-7 | TRBV18 | TGTGCCAGCTCACTCGGACTAGCGGGGACCAAGGGCGAGCAGTACTTC | CASSLGLAGTKGEQYF
NA | NA | TRBJ2-7 | TRBV7-9 | TGTGCCAGCAGCTTAGGTGGGTTATACGAGCAGTACTTC | CASSLGGLYEQYF
NA | NA | TRBJ2-1 | TRBV4-1 | TGCGCCAGCAGCCAAGAGGCGACAGGAAACAATGAGCAGTTCTTC | CASSQEATGNNEQFF